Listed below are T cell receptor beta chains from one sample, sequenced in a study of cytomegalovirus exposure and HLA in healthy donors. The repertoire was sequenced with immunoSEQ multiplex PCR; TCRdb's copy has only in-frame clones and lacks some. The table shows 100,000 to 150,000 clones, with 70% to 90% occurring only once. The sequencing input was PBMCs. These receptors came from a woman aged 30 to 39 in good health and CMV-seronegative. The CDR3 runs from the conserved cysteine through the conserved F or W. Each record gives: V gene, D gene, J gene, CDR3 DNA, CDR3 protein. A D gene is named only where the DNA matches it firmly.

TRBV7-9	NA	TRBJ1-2	TGTGCCAGCAGCTTAGGACAGAACAACTATGGCTACACCTTC	CASSLGQNNYGYTF
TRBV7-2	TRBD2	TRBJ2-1	TGTGCCAGCAGCGTAGCGGGGGCTAATCTTAATGAGCAGTTCTTC	CASSVAGANLNEQFF
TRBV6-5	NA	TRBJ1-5	TGTGCCAGCGGCCCGGGTCGACGGCAGCCCCAGCATTTT	CASGPGRRQPQHF
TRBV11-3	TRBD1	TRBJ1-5	TGTGCCAGCAGCCAGACAGGGGAGGATCAGCCCCAGCATTTT	CASSQTGEDQPQHF
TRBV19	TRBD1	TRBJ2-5	TGTGCCAGTAGTACGGGGCAGGGGGTCGGGACCCAGTACTTC	CASSTGQGVGTQYF
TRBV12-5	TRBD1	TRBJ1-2	TGTGCTAGTGGTTTGGGACAGGGGGCCATCTATGGCTACACCTTC	CASGLGQGAIYGYTF
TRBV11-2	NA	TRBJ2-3	TGTGCCAGCAGCTTTAGATCCCGAGGGTTCGCAGATACGCAGTATTTT	CASSFRSRGFADTQYF
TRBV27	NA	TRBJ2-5	TGTGCCAGCAGTTTATGGGGGGGCAAGGAGACCCAGTACTTC	CASSLWGGKETQYF
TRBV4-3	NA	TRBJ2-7	TGCGCCAGCAGCCAAGATGGAGGGAGCTCCTACGAGCAGTACTTC	CASSQDGGSSYEQYF
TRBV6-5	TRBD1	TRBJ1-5	TGTGCCAGCAGTTACTCGGGACAGGGATCAGGACAGCCCCAGCATTTT	CASSYSGQGSGQPQHF
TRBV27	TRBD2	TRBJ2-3	TGTGCCAGCAGTTTGGGACTAGCAGCAGATACGCAGTATTTT	CASSLGLAADTQYF
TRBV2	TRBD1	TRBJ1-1	TGTGCCAGCGCATACAGGGGGCGTCGGAACACTGAAGCTTTCTTT	CASAYRGRRNTEAFF
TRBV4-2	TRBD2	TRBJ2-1	TGTGCCAGCAGCCAGCTAGGGACTAGCGGGGGTGATGAGCAGTTCTTC	CASSQLGTSGGDEQFF
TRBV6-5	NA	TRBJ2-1	TGTGCCAGCAGTTCCAGGGATAATGAGCAGTTCTTC	CASSSRDNEQFF
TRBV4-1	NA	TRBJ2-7	TGCGCCAGCAGCGAGACGGAGGCCCACGAGCAGTACTTC	CASSETEAHEQYF
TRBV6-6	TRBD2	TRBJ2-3	TGTGCCAGCAGTTACGGGACTAGCGGGCACACAGATACGCAGTATTTT	CASSYGTSGHTDTQYF
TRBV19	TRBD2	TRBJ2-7	TGTGCCAGTAGCCCGACTAGCGGGGGCTCCTACGAGCAGTACTTC	CASSPTSGGSYEQYF
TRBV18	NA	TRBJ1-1	TGTGCCAGCTCACCACCTTCCCTCCGGGTAAGGACTGAAGCTTTCTTT	CASSPPSLRVRTEAFF
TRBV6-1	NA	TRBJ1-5	TGTGCCAGCACCGCTCGGGGGGCAGATCAGCCCCAGCATTTT	CASTARGADQPQHF
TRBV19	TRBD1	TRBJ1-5	TGTGCCAGTAGTAACCCGGGACAGGGGGCCGAACAGCCCCAGCATTTT	CASSNPGQGAEQPQHF
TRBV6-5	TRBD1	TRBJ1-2	TGTGCCAGCAGTTACTCTAGGGGGCAGGGGTATGGCTACACCTTC	CASSYSRGQGYGYTF
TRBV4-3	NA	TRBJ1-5	TGCGCCAGCAGCCAAGATCGGGGGGGATATCAGCCCCAGCATTTT	CASSQDRGGYQPQHF
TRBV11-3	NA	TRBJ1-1	TGTGCCAGCAGCTTAGGCGGTGAAGCTTTCTTT	CASSLGGEAFF
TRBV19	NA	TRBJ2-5	TGTGCCAGTAGTATAAGTGGGGGGGCGGAGGTAGAGACCCAGTACTTC	CASSISGGAEVETQYF